One sample yielded the 3 T cell receptor beta chains listed below, sequenced in a study of T cells after posttransplantation cyclophosphamide. The data were produced by immunoSEQ multiplex PCR, yet TCRdb's version contains in-frame clones alone and is incomplete. The sample includes 15,000 to 20,000 clones, 75% to 90% of them seen just once. Busulfan-fludarabine conditioning, marrow transplant, and cyclophosphamide on days +3 and +4 were administered. Material: PBMCs, obtained after allogeneic stem cell transplant with posttransplant cyclophosphamide. The receptors here all came from a female patient in her forties who received an allogeneic stem cell transplant from a related donor, was CMV-positive, and had no GVHD. These T cells may partly come from the graft donor.

The chain recombines TRBV6-5 with TRBJ1-4; possibly TRBD1 for D (5 bases). CDR1 is MNHEY, CDR2 SVGAGI, per germline. V was shortened by 0 bases and J by 13 bases, with 18 bases between the two germline ends. This CDR3 comprises 15 residues. The CDR3 coding sequence is TGTGCCAGCAGTTACTCTTCAGGGTTGGGGTCAGGACTGTTTTTT. Protein sequence: CASSYSSGLGSGLFF.

The rearrangement joins TRBV11-2 to TRBJ2-7; 7 positions agree with TRBD1. The germline V gene has CDR1 SGHAT and CDR2 FQNNGV. This CDR3 has 14 amino acids. J lost 1 base, V lost 8 bases, and 8 bases had no gene match. The CDR3, as DNA: TGTGCCAGCGGAGAAACAGGGGTTTCCTACGAGCAGTACTTC. It codes for CASGETGVSYEQYF.

The rearrangement joins TRBV6-5 to TRBJ2-1; 7 bases map to TRBD1. CDR1 and CDR2 from the germline V gene are MNHEY and SVGAGI. J lost 0 bases, V lost 6 bases, and 5 bases had no gene match. CDR3 length equals 15 residues. Here the CDR3 DNA reads TGTGCCAGCAGGGTGGACAGGAGCTCCTACAATGAGCAGTTCTTC. Translation: CASRVDRSSYNEQFF.